The next 12 T cell receptor beta chains were all read from a single sample in a study of CD8+CD57+ T cells in acquired aplastic anemia. In patients chosen for sequencing, flow cytometry had shown CD8+CD57+ cell expansion. Investigators profiled TCR beta VDJ and CDR3 from genomic DNA template. TCRdb recomputed calls from the reads with MiXCR, one row per CDR3 protein. The sample lists roughly 80,000 distinct CDR3 sequences, around 70% occurring once. The specimen was sorted CD4+, CD8+, or CD8+CD57+ T cells (not recorded which) from PBMCs. These receptors originate from a human donor with aplastic anemia.

The chain employs TRBV11-2 and TRBJ2-7; D may be TRBD1 or TRBD2 (5 bases each). The CDR3 is 16 amino acids. Germline V CDR1 and CDR2: SGHAT, FQNNGV. Trimming took off 5 bases at V and 0 bases at J, with 17 bases between the two ends. The CDR3 DNA sequence: TGTGCCAGCAGCCCTTGGACGGGACCAAGCTCCTACGAGCAGTACTTC. It translates to CASSPWTGPSSYEQYF.

The chain uses TRBV27 and TRBJ1-2, with D unresolved. The CDR3 extends over 14 amino acids. Germline CDR1 reads MNHEY; CDR2 reads SMNVEV (reference sequence). V was clipped by 4 bases and J by 5 bases, with 14 bases between them. In DNA, the CDR3 is TGTGCCAGCAGTTCCCCTCTTCGAGGGTATGGCTACACCTTC. Translating gives CASSSPLRGYGYTF.

Written as DNA, the CDR3 is TGTGCCAGCAGTGAAAAGGGACTAGCGGGGAATGAGCAGTTCTTC. Amino acids: CASSEKGLAGNEQFF. The chain is built from TRBV2 and TRBJ2-1, with 13 nucleotides matching TRBD2. The germline V gene has CDR1 SNHLY and CDR2 FYNNEI. V shed 2 bases, J shed 7 bases, and the junction held 2 bases outside the gene matches. This CDR3 has 15 amino acids.

The V and J genes are TRBV4-3 and TRBJ1-1; D gene uncertain. Germline values: CDR1 LGHNA, CDR2 YSLEER. Trimming pared 0 bases from V and 1 base from J, leaving 9 bases between. The CDR3 is made up of 15 amino acids. This chain's CDR3 is CASSQDPGRNTEAFF. CDR3 nucleotide sequence: TGCGCCAGCAGCCAAGATCCGGGGAGGAACACTGAAGCTTTCTTT.

This clonotype has just one count. This chain joins TRBV24-1 and TRBJ2-2; 9 bases are shared with TRBD1. V gave up 5 bases and J gave up 1 base; unmatched junction bases: 4. The CDR3 runs to 16 residues. Germline CDR1 and CDR2: KGHDR and SFDVKD. The CDR3 nucleotides are TGTGCCACCAGTGGTTCGGGACAGGGGAACACCGGGGAGCTGTTTTTT. The encoded protein is CATSGSGQGNTGELFF.

Written as DNA, the CDR3 is TGCAGTGCATCAGCTAGCTCCTACGAGCAGTACTTC. Amino acid sequence: CSASASSYEQYF. The J gene is TRBJ2-7, the V gene TRBV20-1; no firm D call. The CDR3 is 12 residues long. Trimming pared 6 bases from V and 0 bases from J, leaving 9 bases between. Germline V gene data show CDR1 as DFQATT and CDR2 as SNEGSKA (reference sequence).

This clonotype was observed a single time. The chain combines TRBV6-1 with TRBJ2-2, with 12 bases matching TRBD2. Germline V lookup: CDR1 MNHNS, CDR2 SASEGT. This CDR3 spans 15 amino acids. Trimming removed 5 bases from V and 7 bases from J; junction bases left unmatched: 5. The CDR3 coding sequence is TGTGCCAGCAGTCCTAGCGGGGGGGCGATCGGGGAGCTGTTTTTT. Amino acids: CASSPSGGAIGELFF.

The rearrangement links TRBV27 to TRBJ1-2; a possible D gene is TRBD1 (5 bases). V lost 6 bases and J 5 bases, leaving 13 bases between the germline ends. Germline V CDR1 and CDR2: MNHEY, SMNVEV (reference sequence). The CDR3 has 13 residues. CDR3 sequence reads: CASSLGTAYGYTF. In nucleotides, the CDR3 is TGTGCCAGCAGCCTCGGGACCGCTTATGGCTACACCTTC.

This rearrangement joins TRBV12-3 or TRBV12-4 to TRBJ2-5, with D possibly being TRBD1 or TRBD2 (5 bases each). The J call is uncertain, as TRBJ2-7 better fits the DNA end. The CDR3 runs 13 residues. The CDR3 region has the DNA TGTGCCAGCAGCAGGGACGGGGTAGGCGAGCAGTACTTC. The encoded protein is CASSRDGVGEQYF.

This clonotype was counted a few times. This rearrangement joins TRBV24-1 to TRBJ2-3; D is undetermined. This CDR3 spans 12 amino acids. V was clipped by 5 bases and J by 3 bases, with 5 bases between them. Germline CDR1 reads KGHDR; CDR2 reads SFDVKD. In DNA, the CDR3 is TGTGCCACCAGTGCCATTACAGATACGCAGTATTTT. Its translation: CATSAITDTQYF.

The V and J genes are TRBV20-1 and TRBJ2-1, with TRBD2 matching 10 bases. Germline lookup yields CDR1 DFQATT and CDR2 SNEGSKA (reference sequence). The CDR3 contains 16 residues. The V and J ends lost 2 bases and 8 bases, in that order; junction bases with no gene match: 12. The CDR3 nucleotides are TGCAGTGCTAGATCTTCCCTAGCGGGAGCTAACGATGAGCAGTTCTTC. Protein: CSARSSLAGANDEQFF.

The chain carries TRBV20-1 and TRBJ1-6; D gene unclear. Trimming removed 1 base at V and 9 bases at J, with 7 bases between. CDR3 length equals 12 residues. Germline CDR1 and CDR2: DFQATT and SNEGSKA (reference sequence). DNA for the CDR3: TGCAGTGCTAGAGTCGCGAGTTCACCCCTCCACTTT. This gives the protein CSARVASSPLHF.